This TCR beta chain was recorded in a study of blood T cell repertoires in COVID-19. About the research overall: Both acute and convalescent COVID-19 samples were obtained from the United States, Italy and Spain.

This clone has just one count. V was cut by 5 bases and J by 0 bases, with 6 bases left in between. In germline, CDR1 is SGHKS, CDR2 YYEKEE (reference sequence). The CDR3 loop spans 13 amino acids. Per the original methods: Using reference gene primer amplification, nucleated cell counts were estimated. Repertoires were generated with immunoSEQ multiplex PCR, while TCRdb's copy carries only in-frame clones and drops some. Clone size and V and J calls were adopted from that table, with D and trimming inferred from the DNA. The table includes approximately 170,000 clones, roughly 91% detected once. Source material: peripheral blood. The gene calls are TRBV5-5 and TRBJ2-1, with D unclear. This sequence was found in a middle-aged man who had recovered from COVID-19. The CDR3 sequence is CASRTYSYNEQFF. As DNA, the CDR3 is TGTGCCAGCAGGACTTACTCCTACAATGAGCAGTTCTTC. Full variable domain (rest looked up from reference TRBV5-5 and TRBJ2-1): DAGVTQSPTHLIKTRGQQVTLRCSPISGHKSVSWYQQVLGQGPQFIFQYYEKEERGRGNFPDRFSARQFPNYSSELNVNALLLGDSALYLCASRTYSYNEQFFGPGTRLTVL.